Below, 4 T cell receptor beta chains from the same sample are listed, as sequenced in a study of T cells in Graves' hyperthyroidism and ophthalmopathy. From RNA transcripts, TCR beta CDR3 regions were amplified. The HTBI primer set drove a first-round RT-PCR of the TCR CDR3. TCRdb used MiXCR to reprocess the multiplex PCR reads, holding one entry per CDR3 protein. The sample lists a few hundred thousand distinct CDR3 sequences, 12% to 15% occurring once. Material for sequencing was blood. Receptor source: a middle-aged woman with Graves' hyperthyroidism.

This rearrangement joins TRBV24-1 to TRBJ2-1; maybe TRBD2 (6 bases). CDR3 length: 15 amino acids. V was trimmed by 6 bases and J by 4 bases, leaving 15 bases between them. In germline, CDR1 is KGHDR, CDR2 SFDVKD. The CDR3 is CATSPSGRGYNEQFF. As DNA, the CDR3 is TGTGCCACCAGTCCTTCCGGGAGAGGTTACAATGAGCAGTTCTTC.

The table lists this clonotype with a few counts. This chain connects TRBV12-3 or TRBV12-4 to TRBJ1-4; D remains unclear. Between the trimmed V and J ends, which lost 6 bases and 6 bases, there was a span of 17 bases. This CDR3 spans 15 amino acids. The CDR3 DNA sequence: TGTGCCAGCAGCTTGGCCGGCTCCGCCTATGAAAAACTGTTTTTT. As protein: CASSLAGSAYEKLFF.

This clonotype was observed a handful of times. A much larger clone lies one base from this, so it may be a read error. The rearrangement joins TRBV6-2 or TRBV6-3 to TRBJ2-1, with D unresolved. The length of the CDR3 is 16 residues. Germline CDR1 MNHEY, CDR2 SVGEGT. The CDR3 DNA reads TGTGCCGGCAGTTCCGTCTCCGTGTCCTCCTACAATGAGCAGTTCTTC. Amino acid sequence: CAGSSVSVSSYNEQFF.

The table lists this clonotype with many counts. The V gene is TRBV2, the J gene TRBJ2-3, with TRBD1 as a possible D gene (6 bases). Germline CDR1 is SNHLY and CDR2 is FYNNEI. V lost 9 bases and J 0 bases, leaving 13 bases between the germline ends. The CDR3 is made up of 14 amino acids. CDR3 nucleotide sequence: TGTGCCAGGAAGAAGCAGGGGAGCACAGATACGCAGTATTTT. Encoded protein: CARKKQGSTDTQYF.